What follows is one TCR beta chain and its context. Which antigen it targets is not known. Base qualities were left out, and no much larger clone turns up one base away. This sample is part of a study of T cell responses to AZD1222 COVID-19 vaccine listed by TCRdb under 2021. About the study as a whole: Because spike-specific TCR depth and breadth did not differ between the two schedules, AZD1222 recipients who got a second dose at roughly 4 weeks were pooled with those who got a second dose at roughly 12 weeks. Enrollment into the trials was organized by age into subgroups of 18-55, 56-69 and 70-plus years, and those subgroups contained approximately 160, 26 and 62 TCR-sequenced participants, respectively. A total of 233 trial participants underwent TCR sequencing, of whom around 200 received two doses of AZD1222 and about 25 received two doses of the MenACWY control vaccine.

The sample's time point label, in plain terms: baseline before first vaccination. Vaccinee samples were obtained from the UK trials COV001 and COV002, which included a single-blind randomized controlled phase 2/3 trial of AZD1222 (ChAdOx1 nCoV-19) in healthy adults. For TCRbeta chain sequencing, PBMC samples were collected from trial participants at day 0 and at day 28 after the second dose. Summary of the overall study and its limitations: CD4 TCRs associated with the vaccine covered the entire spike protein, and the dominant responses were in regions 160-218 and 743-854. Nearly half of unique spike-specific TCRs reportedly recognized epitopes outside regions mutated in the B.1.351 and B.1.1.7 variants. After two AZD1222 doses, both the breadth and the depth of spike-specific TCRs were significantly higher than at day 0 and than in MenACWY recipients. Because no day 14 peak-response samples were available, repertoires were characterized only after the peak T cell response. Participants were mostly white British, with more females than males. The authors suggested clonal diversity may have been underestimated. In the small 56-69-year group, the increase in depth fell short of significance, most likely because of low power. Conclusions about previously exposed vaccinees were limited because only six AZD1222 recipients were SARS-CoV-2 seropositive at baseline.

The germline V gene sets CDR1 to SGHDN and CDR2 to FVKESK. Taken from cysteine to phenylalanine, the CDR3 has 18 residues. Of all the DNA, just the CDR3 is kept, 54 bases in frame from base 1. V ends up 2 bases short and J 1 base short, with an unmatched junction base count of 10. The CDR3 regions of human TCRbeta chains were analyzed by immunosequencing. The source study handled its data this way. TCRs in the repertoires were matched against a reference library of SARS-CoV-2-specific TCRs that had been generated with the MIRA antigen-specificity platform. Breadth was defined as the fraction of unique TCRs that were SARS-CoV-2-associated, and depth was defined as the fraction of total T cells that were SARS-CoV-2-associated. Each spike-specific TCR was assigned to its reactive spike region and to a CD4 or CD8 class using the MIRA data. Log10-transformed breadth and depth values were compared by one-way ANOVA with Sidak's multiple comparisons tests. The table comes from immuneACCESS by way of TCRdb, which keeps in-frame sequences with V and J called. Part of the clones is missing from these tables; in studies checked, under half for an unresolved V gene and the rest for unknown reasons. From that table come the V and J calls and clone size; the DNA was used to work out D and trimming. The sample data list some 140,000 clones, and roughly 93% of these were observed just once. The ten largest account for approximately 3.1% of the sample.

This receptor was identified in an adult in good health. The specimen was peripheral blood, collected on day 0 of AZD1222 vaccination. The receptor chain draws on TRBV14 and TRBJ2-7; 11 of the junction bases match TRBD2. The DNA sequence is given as TGTGCCAGCAGCCAACTACCTCCCGGGACTAGCGGTTCCTACGAGCAGTACTTC. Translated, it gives CASSQLPPGTSGSYEQYF.